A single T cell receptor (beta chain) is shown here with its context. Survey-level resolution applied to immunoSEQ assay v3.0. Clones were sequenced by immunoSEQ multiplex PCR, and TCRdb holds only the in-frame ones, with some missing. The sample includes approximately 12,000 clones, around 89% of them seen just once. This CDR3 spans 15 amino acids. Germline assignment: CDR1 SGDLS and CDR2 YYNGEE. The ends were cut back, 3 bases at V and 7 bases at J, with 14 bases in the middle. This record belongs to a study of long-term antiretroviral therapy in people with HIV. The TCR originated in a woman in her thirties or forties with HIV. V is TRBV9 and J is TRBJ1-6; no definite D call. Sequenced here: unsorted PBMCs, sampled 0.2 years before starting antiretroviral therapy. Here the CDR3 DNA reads TGTGCCAGCAGCGACGGGCCCTTTATGAATTCACCCCTCCACTTT. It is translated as CASSDGPFMNSPLHF.